These 21 T cell receptor beta chains share one sample of origin, sequenced in a study of T-cell memory formation after mild COVID-19. TCRdb re-called the 5' RACE reads through MiXCR, storing one row per CDR3 protein. The repertoire holds more than 150,000 distinct CDR3 sequences, with around a tenth as singletons. The sequencing input was PBMCs or a T cell subset sorted from them (not recorded which). These receptors all come from a man younger than 30 who had mild COVID-19 (a few samples of this study predate the infection). Cell type and time point are not known.

Only a few counts were recorded for this clonotype. The chain uses TRBV25-1 and TRBJ2-1, with D hard to call. The CDR3 consists of 12 residues. V lost 8 bases and J 0 bases, leaving 5 bases between the germline ends. In germline, CDR1 is MGHDK, CDR2 SYGVNS. The CDR3 DNA reads TGTGCCAGCCGATACTCCTACAATGAGCAGTTCTTC. This codes for CASRYSYNEQFF.

This clonotype was recorded at least ten times. The V gene is TRBV27, the J gene TRBJ1-5; 8 nucleotides agree with TRBD1. J lost 6 bases, V lost 3 bases, and 7 bases had no gene match. The CDR3 is 15 residues long. Germline CDR1 is MNHEY and CDR2 is SMNVEV (reference sequence). The CDR3 DNA sequence: TGTGCCAGCAGTTTGACAGGGGTAGGGACTCAGCCCCAGCATTTT. It codes for CASSLTGVGTQPQHF.

V gene TRBV7-9 combines with J gene TRBJ2-3; D unresolved. Germline V gives CDR1 SEHNR, CDR2 FQNEAQ (reference sequence). The length of the CDR3 is 14 residues. Trimming shortened V by 5 bases and J by 5 bases, and 14 bases separated the two germline ends. The CDR3, as DNA: TGTGCCAGCAGCCGCGGAGTCAATCGAGATACGCAGTATTTT. It encodes CASSRGVNRDTQYF.

The chain couples TRBV5-1 to TRBJ2-7; 11 bases are a match to TRBD1. CDR1 is SGHRS and CDR2 is YFSETQ in the germline V gene. J gave up 5 bases and V 4 bases, and 5 bases lay outside the gene matches. There are 14 residues in the CDR3. CDR3 amino acids: CASSPGTGGDEQYV. CDR3 coding DNA: TGCGCCAGCAGCCCAGGGACAGGGGGAGACGAGCAGTACGTC.

This clonotype was seen a handful of times. The chain is built from TRBV7-9 and TRBJ1-1; D is possibly TRBD1 (6 bases). The germline gives CDR1 SEHNR, CDR2 FQNEAQ (reference sequence). The length of the CDR3 is 14 residues. V gave up 5 bases and J gave up 1 base, with 11 bases separating them. This CDR3 is CASSPQGKNTEAFF. The CDR3 region has the DNA TGTGCCAGCAGCCCCCAGGGGAAGAACACTGAAGCTTTCTTT. The full variable domain, with the rest looked up from reference TRBV7-9 and TRBJ1-1, is DTGVSQNPRHKITKRGQNVTFRCDPISEHNRLYWYRQTLGQGPEFLTYFQNEAQLEKSRLLSDRFSAERPKGSFSTLEIQRTEQGDSAMYLCASSPQGKNTEAFFGQGTRLTVV.

The rearrangement joins TRBV7-2 to TRBJ1-3, with D possibly being TRBD1 (5 bases). Germline CDR1 is SGHTA and CDR2 is FQGNSA. V lost 2 bases to trimming and J lost 7 bases, with 12 bases between them. The CDR3 covers 14 residues. The CDR3 DNA follows: TGTGCCAGCAGCTTACGGCAGGGTTCTAACACCATATATTTT. Protein: CASSLRQGSNTIYF. Looking up the rest from reference TRBV7-2 and TRBJ1-3 gives the full variable domain: GAGVSQSPSNKVTEKGKDVELRCDPISGHTALYWYRQSLGQGLEFLIYFQGNSAPDKSGLPSDRFSAERTGGSVSTLTIQRTQQEDSAVYLCASSLRQGSNTIYFGEGSWLTVV.

The DNA of the CDR3 is TGCAGCGTGGACAAGACAGCGGACGGGTCTGAAGCTTTCTTT. This encodes CSVDKTADGSEAFF. The V call is TRBV29-1, the J call TRBJ1-1, with a possible D match to TRBD1 (5 bases). Trimming removed 6 bases at V and 6 bases at J, with 20 bases between. CDR1 and CDR2 from the germline V gene are SQVTM and ANQGSEA. This CDR3 contains 14 residues.

The chain joins TRBV19 to TRBJ1-1; TRBD1 is a possible D gene (6 bases). Per germline, CDR1 LNHDA and CDR2 SQIVND (reference sequence). The ends were cut back, 3 bases at V and 3 bases at J, with 8 bases in the middle. The CDR3 totals 13 residues. The CDR3 spells CASSMDRDTEAFF. CDR3 nucleotides: TGTGCCAGTAGTATGGACAGAGACACTGAAGCTTTCTTT. Filled out from reference TRBV19 and TRBJ1-1, the complete variable domain reads DGGITQSPKYLFRKEGQNVTLSCEQNLNHDAMYWYRQDPGQGLRLIYYSQIVNDFQKGDIAEGYSVSREKKESFPLTVTSAQKNPTAFYLCASSMDRDTEAFFGQGTRLTVV.

This chain links TRBV12-3 or TRBV12-4 with TRBJ2-2; D unresolved. The CDR3 runs 15 residues. Trimming left V 5 bases short and J 5 bases short, with 15 bases between. The CDR3 sequence: CASSPVGLLTGELFF. The DNA of the CDR3 is TGTGCCAGCAGTCCCGTCGGGTTGCTGACCGGGGAGCTGTTTTTT.

V is TRBV6-2 or TRBV6-3 and J is TRBJ2-7; 10 bases agree with TRBD2. V lost 2 bases, J lost 6 bases, and 7 bases stayed unmatched. The CDR3 contains 15 residues. Germline V CDR1 and CDR2: MNHEY, SVGEGT. The CDR3 sequence: CASSYTSSGGVEQYF. CDR3 nucleotide sequence: TGTGCCAGCAGTTACACGTCCAGCGGGGGGGTCGAGCAGTACTTC.

This clonotype has ten or more counts. The chain is built from TRBV29-1 and TRBJ1-2; TRBD1 might be the D (6 bases). The ends were cut back, 4 bases at V and 4 bases at J, with 22 bases in the middle. The CDR3 extends over 16 amino acids. In germline, CDR1 is SQVTM, CDR2 ANQGSEA. Written as DNA, the CDR3 is TGCAGCGTTGCTACATCGCAATGGGGGGCCTCCTATGGCTACACCTTC. Its protein is CSVATSQWGASYGYTF.

The chain joins TRBV5-1 to TRBJ2-7; TRBD1 agrees at 7 bases. Germline CDR1 is SGHRS and CDR2 is YFSETQ. J was trimmed by 4 bases and V by 3 bases; bases with no gene match: 4. This CDR3 is 13 amino acids long. The CDR3 here is CASSSQGTYEQYF. CDR3 DNA sequence: TGCGCCAGCAGCTCACAGGGGACATACGAGCAGTACTTC.

This clonotype has a handful of counts. V usage is TRBV7-6 and J usage is TRBJ2-5; the match to TRBD2 covers 7 bases. The CDR3 runs 13 residues. Germline CDR1 reads SGHVS; CDR2 reads FNYEAQ. V shed 8 bases, J shed 7 bases, and the junction held 10 bases outside the gene matches. The chain's CDR3 is CASGSGESRTQYF. The DNA for the CDR3 is TGTGCCAGCGGAAGCGGGGAGAGTAGGACCCAGTACTTC. Full variable domain (remainder filled in from reference TRBV7-6 and TRBJ2-5): GAGVSQSPRYKVTKRGQDVALRCDPISGHVSLYWYRQALGQGPEFLTYFNYEAQQDKSGLPNDRFSAERPEGSISTLTIQRTEQRDSAMYRCASGSGESRTQYFGPGTRLLVL.

This chain connects TRBV2 to TRBJ1-5; weak D call: TRBD1 (6 bases). V was clipped by 5 bases and J by 6 bases, with 11 bases between them. CDR1 is SNHLY and CDR2 is FYNNEI in the germline V gene. There are 13 residues in the CDR3. For the CDR3, the DNA is TGTGCCAGCAGTCTACAGGGTGGTCAGCCCCAGCATTTT. This codes for CASSLQGGQPQHF.

The genes are TRBV6-1 and TRBJ2-7; maybe TRBD2 (6 bases). V dropped 2 bases and J dropped 1 base, with 9 bases sitting between them. CDR1 is MNHNS and CDR2 is SASEGT in the germline V gene. This CDR3 spans 14 amino acids. The CDR3 loop is CASSELAGSYEQYV. CDR3 bases: TGTGCCAGCAGTGAACTGGCGGGGTCCTACGAGCAGTACGTC.

The rearrangement uses TRBV5-1 and TRBJ2-5, with unresolved D. The CDR3 loop spans 15 amino acids. CDR1 and CDR2 from the germline V gene are SGHRS and YFSETQ. V gave up 3 bases and J gave up 2 bases, with 14 bases separating them. Here the CDR3 reads CASSSGRILQETQYF. CDR3 nucleotide sequence: TGCGCCAGCAGCTCCGGACGGATTTTACAAGAGACCCAGTACTTC.

This clonotype was found many times. This rearrangement joins TRBV20-1 to TRBJ2-7; tentatively, D is TRBD2 (5 bases). CDR1 and CDR2 (germline): DFQATT, SNEGSKA (reference sequence). Trimming removed 6 bases at V and 7 bases at J, with 16 bases between. The CDR3 spans 12 residues. This chain's CDR3 is CSALDQPGEQYV. The CDR3 DNA follows: TGCAGTGCGCTCGACCAGCCGGGGGAGCAGTACGTC.

This clonotype has a handful of counts. The V and J genes are TRBV5-4 and TRBJ2-2; D is perhaps TRBD2 (5 bases). The V gene's germline CDR1 is SGHNT and CDR2 YYREEE (reference sequence). The CDR3 covers 13 residues. V dropped 0 bases and J dropped 7 bases, with 7 bases sitting between them. The CDR3 loop is CASSLGGIGELFF. In DNA, the CDR3 is TGTGCCAGCAGCTTGGGAGGGATCGGGGAGCTGTTTTTT.

This clonotype came up a few times. This chain joins TRBV7-8 and TRBJ2-5; no clear D gene. Deletions cut 3 bases from V and 7 bases from J, with 15 bases between. CDR3 size: 14 residues. Germline CDR1 reads SGHVS; CDR2 reads FQNEAQ. As DNA, the CDR3 is TGTGCCAGCAGCTTCCTGGGTTTACTGGGGACCCAGTACTTC. It specifies CASSFLGLLGTQYF.

The sample holds a few counts of this clonotype. This CDR3 is CASSQDVTPAWEQFF. DNA for the CDR3: TGTGCCAGCAGCCAAGACGTGACTCCCGCCTGGGAGCAGTTCTTC. The chain joins TRBV3-1 to TRBJ2-1; D ambiguous. V dropped 0 bases and J dropped 10 bases, with 16 bases sitting between them. The CDR3 extends over 15 amino acids. The germline V gene encodes CDR1 LGHDT and CDR2 YNNKEL (reference sequence).

This clonotype has just a few counts. The CDR3 is CASSYSRQGMNTEAFF. The CDR3 DNA reads TGTGCCAGCAGTTACTCGAGGCAGGGGATGAACACTGAAGCTTTCTTT. V and J are TRBV6-5 and TRBJ1-1, with D perhaps TRBD1 (6 bases). This CDR3 is built from 16 residues. CDR1 is MNHEY, CDR2 SVGAGI, per germline. Trimming cost V 0 bases and J 0 bases, with 11 bases left between them.